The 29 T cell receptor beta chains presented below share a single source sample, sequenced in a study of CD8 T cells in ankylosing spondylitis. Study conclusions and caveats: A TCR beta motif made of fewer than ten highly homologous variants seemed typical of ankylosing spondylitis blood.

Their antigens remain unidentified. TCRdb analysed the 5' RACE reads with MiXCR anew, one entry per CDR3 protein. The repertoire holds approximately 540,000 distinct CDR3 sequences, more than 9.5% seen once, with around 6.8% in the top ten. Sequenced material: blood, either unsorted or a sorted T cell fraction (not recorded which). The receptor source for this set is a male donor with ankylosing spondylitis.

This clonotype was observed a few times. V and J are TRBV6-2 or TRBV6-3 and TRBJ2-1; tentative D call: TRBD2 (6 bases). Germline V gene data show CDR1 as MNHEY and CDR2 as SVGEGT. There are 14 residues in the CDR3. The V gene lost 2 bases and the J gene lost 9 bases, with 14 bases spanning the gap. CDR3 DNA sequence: TGTGCCAGCAGTTACGGGGGGAGAAGGGGTGAGCAGTTCTTC. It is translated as CASSYGGRRGEQFF.

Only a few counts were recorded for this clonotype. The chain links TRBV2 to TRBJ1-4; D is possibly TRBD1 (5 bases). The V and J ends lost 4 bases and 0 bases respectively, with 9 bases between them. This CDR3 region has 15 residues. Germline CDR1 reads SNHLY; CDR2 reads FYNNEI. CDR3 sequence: CASSAGASTNEKLFF. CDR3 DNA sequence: TGTGCCAGCAGTGCTGGGGCTTCAACTAATGAAAAACTGTTTTTT.

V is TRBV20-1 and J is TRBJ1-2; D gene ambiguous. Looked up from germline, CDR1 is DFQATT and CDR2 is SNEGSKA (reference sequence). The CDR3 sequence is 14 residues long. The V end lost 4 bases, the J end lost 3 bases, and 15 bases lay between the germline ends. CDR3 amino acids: CSATGPAEDYGYTF. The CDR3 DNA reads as TGCAGTGCTACAGGTCCCGCCGAGGACTATGGCTACACCTTC.

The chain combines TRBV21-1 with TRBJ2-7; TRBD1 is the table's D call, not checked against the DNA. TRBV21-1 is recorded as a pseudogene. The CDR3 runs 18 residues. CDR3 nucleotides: TGTGCCAGCAGCAAAGTCGGCCCCCGGGACAGGGTAACCTACGAGCAGTACTTC. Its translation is CASSKVGPRDRVTYEQYF.

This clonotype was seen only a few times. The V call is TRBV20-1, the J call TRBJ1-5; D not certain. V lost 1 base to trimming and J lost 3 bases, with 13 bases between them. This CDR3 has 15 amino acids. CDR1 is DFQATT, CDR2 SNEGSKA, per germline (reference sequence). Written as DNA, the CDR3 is TGCAGTGCTAGAGTTTCCGGCAGCGTCAATCAGCCCCAGCATTTT. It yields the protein CSARVSGSVNQPQHF.

The DNA of the CDR3 is TGCAGTGCTGGGATCGACAGCTATCAAGAGACCCAGTACTTC. It is translated as CSAGIDSYQETQYF. The genes are TRBV20-1 and TRBJ2-5, with D possibly TRBD1 on 5 matching bases. The V gene lost 5 bases and the J gene lost 2 bases, with 15 bases spanning the gap. This CDR3 is 14 amino acids long. Germline V gene sequence: CDR1 DFQATT, CDR2 SNEGSKA (reference sequence).

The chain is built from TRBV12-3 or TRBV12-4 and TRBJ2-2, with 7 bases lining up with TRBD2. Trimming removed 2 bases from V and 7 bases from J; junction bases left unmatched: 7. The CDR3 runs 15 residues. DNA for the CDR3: TGTGCCAGCAGTTTAAGGCGGGAGTATTTCGGGGAGCTGTTTTTT. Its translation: CASSLRREYFGELFF.

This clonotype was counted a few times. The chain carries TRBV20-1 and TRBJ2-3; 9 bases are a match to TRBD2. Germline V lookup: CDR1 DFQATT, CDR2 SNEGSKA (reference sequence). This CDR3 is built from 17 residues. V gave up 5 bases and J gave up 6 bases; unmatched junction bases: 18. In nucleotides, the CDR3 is TGCAGTGCTTCCCCCGACCCCCCGGCGGGAGGGCGGGATACGCAGTATTTT. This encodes CSASPDPPAGGRDTQYF.

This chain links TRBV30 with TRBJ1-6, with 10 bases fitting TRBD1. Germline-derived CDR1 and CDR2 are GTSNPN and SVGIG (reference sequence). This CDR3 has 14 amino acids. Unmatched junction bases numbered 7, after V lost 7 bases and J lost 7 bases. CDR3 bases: TGTGCCTCCCAAGGGACAGGGGACAATTCACCCCTCCACTTT. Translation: CASQGTGDNSPLHF.

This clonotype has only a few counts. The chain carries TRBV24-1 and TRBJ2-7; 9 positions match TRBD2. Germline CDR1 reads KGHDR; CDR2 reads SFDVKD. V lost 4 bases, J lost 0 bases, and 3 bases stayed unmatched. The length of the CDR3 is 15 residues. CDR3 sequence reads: CATSETSGASYEQYF. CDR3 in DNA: TGTGCCACCAGTGAGACTAGCGGAGCCTCCTACGAGCAGTACTTC.

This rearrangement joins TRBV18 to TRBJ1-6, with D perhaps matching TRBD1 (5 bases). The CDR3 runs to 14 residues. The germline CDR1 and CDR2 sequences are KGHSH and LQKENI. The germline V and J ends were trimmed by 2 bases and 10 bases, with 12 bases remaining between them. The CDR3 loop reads CASSPGQGQSPLHF. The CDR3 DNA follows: TGTGCCAGCTCACCAGGGCAGGGCCAGTCACCCCTCCACTTT. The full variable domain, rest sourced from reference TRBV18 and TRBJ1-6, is NAGVMQNPRHLVRRRGQEARLRCSPMKGHSHVYWYRQLPEEGLKFMVYLQKENIIDESGMPKERFSAEFPKEGPSILRIQQVVRGDSAAYFCASSPGQGQSPLHFGNGTRLTVT.

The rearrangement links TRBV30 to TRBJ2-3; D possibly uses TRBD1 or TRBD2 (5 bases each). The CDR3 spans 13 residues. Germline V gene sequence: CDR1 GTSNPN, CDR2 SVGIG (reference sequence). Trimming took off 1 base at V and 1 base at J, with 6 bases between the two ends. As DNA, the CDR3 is TGTGCCTGGAGTGGGGACGGCACAGATACGCAGTATTTT. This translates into CAWSGDGTDTQYF. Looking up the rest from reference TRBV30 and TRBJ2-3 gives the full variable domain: SQTIHQWPATLVQPVGSPLSLECTVEGTSNPNLYWYRQAAGRGLQLLFYSVGIGQISSEVPQNLSASRPQDRQFILSSKKLLLSDSGFYLCAWSGDGTDTQYFGPGTRLTVL.

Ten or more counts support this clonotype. The CDR3 here is CASSFGVGSGNTIYF. CDR3 DNA sequence: TGTGCCAGCAGTTTTGGAGTCGGCTCTGGAAACACCATATATTTT. The chain joins TRBV12-3 or TRBV12-4 to TRBJ1-3; D is unresolved. The CDR3 is 15 amino acids. Trimming left V 3 bases short and J 0 bases short, with 9 bases between.

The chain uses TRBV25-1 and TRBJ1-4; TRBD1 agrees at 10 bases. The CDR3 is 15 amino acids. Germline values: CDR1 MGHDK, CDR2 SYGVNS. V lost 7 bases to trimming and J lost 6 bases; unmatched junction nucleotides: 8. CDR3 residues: CASNHAGTGDEKLFF. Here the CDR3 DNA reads TGTGCCAGCAACCATGCCGGGACAGGGGATGAAAAACTGTTTTTT.

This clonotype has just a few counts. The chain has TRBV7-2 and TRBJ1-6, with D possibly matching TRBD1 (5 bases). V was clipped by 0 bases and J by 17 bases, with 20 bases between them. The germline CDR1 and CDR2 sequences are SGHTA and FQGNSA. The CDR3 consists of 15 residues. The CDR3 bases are TGTGCCAGCAGCTTAGCGGGGCAGGGTCCGGCCAGTATCCACTTT. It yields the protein CASSLAGQGPASIHF.

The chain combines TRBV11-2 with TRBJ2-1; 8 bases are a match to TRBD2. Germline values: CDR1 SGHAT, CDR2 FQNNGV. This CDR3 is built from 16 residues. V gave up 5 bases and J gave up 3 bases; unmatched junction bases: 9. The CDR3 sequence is CASSPRLATFYNEQFF. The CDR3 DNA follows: TGTGCCAGCAGCCCTCGACTAGCGACTTTCTACAATGAGCAGTTCTTC.

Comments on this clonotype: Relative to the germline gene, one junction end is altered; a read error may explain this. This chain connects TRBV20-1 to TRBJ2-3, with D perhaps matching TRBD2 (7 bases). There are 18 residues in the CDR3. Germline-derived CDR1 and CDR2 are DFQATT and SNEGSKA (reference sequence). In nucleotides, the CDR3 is TGCAGTGCGAGAGATCCCAGGGGCTCTAGCGGATCCACAGATACGCAGTATTTT. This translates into CSARDPRGSSGSTDTQYF.

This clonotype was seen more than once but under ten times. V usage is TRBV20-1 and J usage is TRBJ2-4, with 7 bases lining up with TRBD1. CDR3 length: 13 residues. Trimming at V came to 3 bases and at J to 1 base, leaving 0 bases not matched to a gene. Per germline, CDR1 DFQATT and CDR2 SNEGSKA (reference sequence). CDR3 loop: CSARTGAKNIQYF. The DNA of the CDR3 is TGCAGTGCTAGGACAGGGGCCAAAAACATTCAGTACTTC.

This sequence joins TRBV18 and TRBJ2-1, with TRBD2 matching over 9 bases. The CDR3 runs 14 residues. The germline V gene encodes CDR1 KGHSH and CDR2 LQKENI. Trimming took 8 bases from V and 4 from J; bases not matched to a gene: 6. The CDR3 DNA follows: TGTGCCAGCCTCCCTAGCGGGACATACAATGAGCAGTTCTTC. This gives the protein CASLPSGTYNEQFF.

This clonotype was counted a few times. The CDR3 is CASSLDRFNEKLFF. CDR3 sequence (DNA): TGTGCCAGCAGCTTAGACAGGTTTAATGAAAAACTGTTTTTT. The chain uses TRBV7-9 and TRBJ1-4, with D possibly being TRBD1 (5 bases). CDR3 length equals 14 residues. With 1 base removed from V and 4 bases from J, the gap between germline ends came to 7 bases. Per germline, CDR1 SEHNR and CDR2 FQNEAQ (reference sequence).

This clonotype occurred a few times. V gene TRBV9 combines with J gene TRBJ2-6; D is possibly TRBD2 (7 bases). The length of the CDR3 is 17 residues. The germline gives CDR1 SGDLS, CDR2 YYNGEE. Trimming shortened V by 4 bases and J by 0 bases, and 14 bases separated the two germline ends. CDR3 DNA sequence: TGTGCCAGCAGCACAGCGGGGACAAACTCTGGGGCCAACGTCCTGACTTTC. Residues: CASSTAGTNSGANVLTF. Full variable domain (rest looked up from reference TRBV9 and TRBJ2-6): DSGVTQTPKHLITATGQRVTLRCSPRSGDLSVYWYQQSLDQGLQFLIQYYNGEERAKGNILERFSAQQFPDLHSELNLSSLELGDSALYFCASSTAGTNSGANVLTFGAGSRLTVL.

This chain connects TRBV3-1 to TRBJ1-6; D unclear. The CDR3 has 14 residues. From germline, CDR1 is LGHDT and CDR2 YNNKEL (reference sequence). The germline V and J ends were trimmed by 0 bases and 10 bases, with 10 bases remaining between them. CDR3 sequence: CASSQDQRESPLHF. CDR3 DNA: TGTGCCAGCAGCCAAGATCAAAGGGAATCACCCCTCCACTTT.

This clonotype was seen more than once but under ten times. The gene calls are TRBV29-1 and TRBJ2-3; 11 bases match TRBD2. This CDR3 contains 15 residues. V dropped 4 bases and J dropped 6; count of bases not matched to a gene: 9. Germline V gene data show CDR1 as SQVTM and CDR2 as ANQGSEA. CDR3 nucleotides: TGCAGCGTTGGGGGACTAGCGGCACTCATGGATACGCAGTATTTT. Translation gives CSVGGLAALMDTQYF.

The CDR3 nucleotides read TGTGCCAGCAGCCAAGATCACAGGGGAAATCAGCCCCAGCATTTT. It yields the protein CASSQDHRGNQPQHF. The chain has TRBV3-1 and TRBJ1-5, with 7 bases lining up with TRBD1. This CDR3 spans 15 amino acids. The trim removed 0 bases at V and 4 bases at J, leaving 3 bases unmatched. Germline-derived CDR1 and CDR2 are LGHDT and YNNKEL (reference sequence).

The DNA of the CDR3 is TGTGCCAGTAGTCAACATTCGGGATCCCGGTTTGGGGAGCAGTACGTC. Translation gives CASSQHSGSRFGEQYV. The chain uses TRBV19 and TRBJ2-7, with D tentatively TRBD2 (5 bases). The CDR3 is 16 residues long. Trimming left V 5 bases short and J 7 bases short, with 24 bases between. Germline V CDR1 and CDR2: LNHDA, SQIVND (reference sequence).

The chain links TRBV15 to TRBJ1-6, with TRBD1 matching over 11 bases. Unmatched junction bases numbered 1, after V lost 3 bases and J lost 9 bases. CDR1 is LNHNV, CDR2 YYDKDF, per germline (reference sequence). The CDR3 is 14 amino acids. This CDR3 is CATSRDRGLSPLHF. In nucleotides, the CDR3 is TGTGCCACCAGCAGGGACAGGGGGCTTTCACCCCTCCACTTT.

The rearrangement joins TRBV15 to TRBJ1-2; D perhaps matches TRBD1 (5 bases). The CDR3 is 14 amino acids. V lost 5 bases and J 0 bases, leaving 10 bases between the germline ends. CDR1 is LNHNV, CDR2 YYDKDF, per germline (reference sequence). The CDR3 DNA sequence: TGTGCCACCAGCGGCCTAGGGGCTAACTATGGCTACACCTTC. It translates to CATSGLGANYGYTF. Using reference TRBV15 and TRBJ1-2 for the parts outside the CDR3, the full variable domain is DAMVIQNPRYQVTQFGKPVTLSCSQTLNHNVMYWYQQKSSQAPKLLFHYYDKDFNNEADTPDNFQSRRPNTSFCFLDIRSPGLGDTAMYLCATSGLGANYGYTFGSGTRLTVV.

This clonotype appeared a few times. CDR3 sequence reads: CSASRDTGELFF. DNA of the CDR3: TGCAGTGCTAGTCGGGATACCGGGGAGCTGTTTTTT. J is TRBJ2-2 and V is TRBV20-1; possible D gene TRBD2, 5 bases. The CDR3 is 12 residues long. Germline V CDR1 and CDR2: DFQATT, SNEGSKA (reference sequence). Trimming removed 3 bases from V and 5 bases from J, with 7 bases in between.

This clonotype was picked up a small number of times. The CDR3 is CASSQVTSAGHQETQYF. The CDR3 coding sequence is TGTGCCAGCAGCCAGGTTACTTCAGCGGGGCACCAAGAGACCCAGTACTTC. The V call is TRBV4-2, the J call TRBJ2-5; 7 positions agree with TRBD2. Germline loops: CDR1 LGHNA, CDR2 YNFKEQ. V was pared by 3 bases and J by 0 bases, with 10 bases of the junction left unmatched. CDR3 length: 17 amino acids.